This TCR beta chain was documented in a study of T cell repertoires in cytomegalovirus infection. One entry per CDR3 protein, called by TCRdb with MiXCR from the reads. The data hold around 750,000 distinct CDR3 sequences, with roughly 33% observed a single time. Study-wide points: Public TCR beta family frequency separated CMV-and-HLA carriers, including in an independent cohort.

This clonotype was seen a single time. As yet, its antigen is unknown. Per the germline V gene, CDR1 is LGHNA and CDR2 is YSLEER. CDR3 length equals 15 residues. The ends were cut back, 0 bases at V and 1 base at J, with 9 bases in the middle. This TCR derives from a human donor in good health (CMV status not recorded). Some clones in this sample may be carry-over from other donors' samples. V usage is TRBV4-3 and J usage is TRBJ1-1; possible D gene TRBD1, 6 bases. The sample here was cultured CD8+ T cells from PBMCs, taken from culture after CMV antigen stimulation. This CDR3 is CASSQEGTPNTEAFF. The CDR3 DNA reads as TGCGCCAGCAGCCAAGAAGGGACACCGAACACTGAAGCTTTCTTT.